This TCR beta chain was sequenced for a study of follicular helper T cells after annual influenza vaccination. Whole-study context: Some donors were sampled over the 2013-2014, 2014-2015 and 2015-2016 vaccinations. Study conclusions and caveats: Day 7 ICOS+CD38+ clones later appeared mostly in ICOS-CD38- cTfh.

There are 15 residues in the CDR3. Trimming pared 4 bases from V and 2 bases from J, leaving 12 bases between. Germline CDR1 is SGHRS and CDR2 is YFSETQ. Libraries were prepared by immunoSEQ multiplex PCR; TCRdb keeps only in-frame clonotypes and omits some of them. The sample shows roughly 15,000 clones, more than 65% of them seen only once. Of note for this clone: Its antigen is not identified.

The time point was: 2015-2016 season, pre-vaccination. The source is an adult who received the influenza vaccine. The V and J genes are TRBV5-1 and TRBJ1-4, with D unclear. The sequenced sample was CXCR5- memory CD4+ T cells sorted from blood, obtained on the day of influenza vaccination. As DNA, the CDR3 is TGCGCCAGCAGCGCCTCAACAGTGACTAATGAAAAACTGTTTTTT. Its protein product is CASSASTVTNEKLFF.